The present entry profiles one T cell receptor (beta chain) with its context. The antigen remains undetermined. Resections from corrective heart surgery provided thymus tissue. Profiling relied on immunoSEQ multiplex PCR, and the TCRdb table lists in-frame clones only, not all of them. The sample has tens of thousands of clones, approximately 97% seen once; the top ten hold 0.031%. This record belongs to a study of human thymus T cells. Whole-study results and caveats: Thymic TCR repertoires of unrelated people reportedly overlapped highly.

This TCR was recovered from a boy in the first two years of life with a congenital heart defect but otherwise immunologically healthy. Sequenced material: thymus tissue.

The CDR3 region is CASSWGGQETQYF. CDR3 sequence (DNA): TGTGCCAGCAGTTGGGGCGGGCAAGAGACCCAGTACTTC. The chain recombines TRBV5-6 with TRBJ2-5; D may correspond to TRBD1 or TRBD2 (5 bases each). Germline assignment: CDR1 SGHDT and CDR2 YYEEEE. Between the trimmed V and J ends, which lost 5 bases and 2 bases, there was a span of 10 bases. CDR3 size: 13 residues. The variable domain in full, with the rest retrieved from reference TRBV5-6 and TRBJ2-5, is DAGVTQSPTHLIKTRGQQVTLRCSPKSGHDTVSWYQQALGQGPQFIFQYYEEEERQRGNFPDRFSGHQFPNYSSELNVNALLLGDSALYLCASSWGGQETQYFGPGTRLLVL.